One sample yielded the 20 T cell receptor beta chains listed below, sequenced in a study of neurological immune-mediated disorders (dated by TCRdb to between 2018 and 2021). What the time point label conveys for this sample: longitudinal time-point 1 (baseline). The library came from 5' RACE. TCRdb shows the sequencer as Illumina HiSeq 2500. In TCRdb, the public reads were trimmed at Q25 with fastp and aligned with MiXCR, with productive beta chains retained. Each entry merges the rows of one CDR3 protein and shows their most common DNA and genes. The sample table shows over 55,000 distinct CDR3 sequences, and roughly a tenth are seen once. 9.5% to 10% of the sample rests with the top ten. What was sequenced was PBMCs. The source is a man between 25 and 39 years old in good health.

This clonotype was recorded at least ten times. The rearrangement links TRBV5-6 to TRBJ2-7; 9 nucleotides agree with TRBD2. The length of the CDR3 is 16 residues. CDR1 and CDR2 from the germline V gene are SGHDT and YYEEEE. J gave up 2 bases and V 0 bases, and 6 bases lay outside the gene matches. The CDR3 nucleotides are TGTGCCAGCAGCTTGGTAGTAGCGGGAGAAGCCTACGAGCAGTACTTC. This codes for CASSLVVAGEAYEQYF.

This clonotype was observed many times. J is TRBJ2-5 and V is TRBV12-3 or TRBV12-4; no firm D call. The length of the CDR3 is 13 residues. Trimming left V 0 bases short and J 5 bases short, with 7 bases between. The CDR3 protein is CASSLALGETQYF. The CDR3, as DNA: TGTGCCAGCAGTTTAGCGCTCGGGGAGACCCAGTACTTC.

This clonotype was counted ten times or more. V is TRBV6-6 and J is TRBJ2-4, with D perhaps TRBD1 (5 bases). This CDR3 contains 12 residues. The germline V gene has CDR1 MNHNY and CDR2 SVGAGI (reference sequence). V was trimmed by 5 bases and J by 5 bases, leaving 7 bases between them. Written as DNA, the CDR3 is TGTGCCAGCAGTCGACAGCAAAACATTCAGTACTTC. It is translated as CASSRQQNIQYF.

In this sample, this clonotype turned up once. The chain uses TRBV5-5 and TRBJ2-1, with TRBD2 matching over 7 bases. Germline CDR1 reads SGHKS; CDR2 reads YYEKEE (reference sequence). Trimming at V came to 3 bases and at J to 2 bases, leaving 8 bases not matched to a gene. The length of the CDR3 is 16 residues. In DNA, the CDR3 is TGTGCCAGCAGCTCGCTAGTGGGAGGGGCCTACAATGAGCAGTTCTTC. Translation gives CASSSLVGGAYNEQFF. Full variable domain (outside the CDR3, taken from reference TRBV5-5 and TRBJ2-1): DAGVTQSPTHLIKTRGQQVTLRCSPISGHKSVSWYQQVLGQGPQFIFQYYEKEERGRGNFPDRFSARQFPNYSSELNVNALLLGDSALYLCASSSLVGGAYNEQFFGPGTRLTVL.

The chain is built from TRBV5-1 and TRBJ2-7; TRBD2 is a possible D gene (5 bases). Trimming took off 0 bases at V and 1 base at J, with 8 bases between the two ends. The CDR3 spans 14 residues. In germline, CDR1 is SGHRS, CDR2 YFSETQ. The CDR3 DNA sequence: TGCGCCAGCAGCTTGGAAGCGGCTTCCTACGAGCAGTACTTC. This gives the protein CASSLEAASYEQYF.

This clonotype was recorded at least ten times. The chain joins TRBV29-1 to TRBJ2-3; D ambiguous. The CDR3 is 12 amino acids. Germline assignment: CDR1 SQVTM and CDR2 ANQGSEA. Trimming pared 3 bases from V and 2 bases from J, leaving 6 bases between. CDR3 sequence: CSVEADTDTQYF. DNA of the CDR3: TGCAGCGTTGAGGCCGACACAGATACGCAGTATTTT.

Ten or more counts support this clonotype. In DNA form, the CDR3 reads TGCAGCGTTGAAGATGCAGTCGGTCAGCCCCAGCATTTT. Its translation is CSVEDAVGQPQHF. The rearrangement links TRBV29-1 to TRBJ1-5; D is unresolved. V was clipped by 0 bases and J by 6 bases, with 9 bases between them. The CDR3 runs to 13 residues. Germline assignment: CDR1 SQVTM and CDR2 ANQGSEA.

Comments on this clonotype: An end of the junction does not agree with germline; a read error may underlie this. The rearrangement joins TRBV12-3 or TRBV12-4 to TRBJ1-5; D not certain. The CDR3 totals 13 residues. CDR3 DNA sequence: TGTGCCAGCAGTTACGAAGAACGTTACGCCCATCATTTT. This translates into CASSYEERYAHHF.

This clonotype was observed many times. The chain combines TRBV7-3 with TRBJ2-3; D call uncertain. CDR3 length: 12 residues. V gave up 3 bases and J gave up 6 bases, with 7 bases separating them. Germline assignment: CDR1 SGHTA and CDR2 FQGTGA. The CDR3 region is CASSFGLDTQYF. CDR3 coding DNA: TGTGCCAGCAGCTTTGGTCTGGATACGCAGTATTTT.

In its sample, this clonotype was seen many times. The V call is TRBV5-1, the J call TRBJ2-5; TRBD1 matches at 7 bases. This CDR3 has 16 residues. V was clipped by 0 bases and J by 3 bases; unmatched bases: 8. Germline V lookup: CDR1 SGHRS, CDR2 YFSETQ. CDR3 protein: CASSLGPQGTKETQYF. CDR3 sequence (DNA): TGCGCCAGCAGCTTGGGTCCACAGGGGACCAAAGAGACCCAGTACTTC.

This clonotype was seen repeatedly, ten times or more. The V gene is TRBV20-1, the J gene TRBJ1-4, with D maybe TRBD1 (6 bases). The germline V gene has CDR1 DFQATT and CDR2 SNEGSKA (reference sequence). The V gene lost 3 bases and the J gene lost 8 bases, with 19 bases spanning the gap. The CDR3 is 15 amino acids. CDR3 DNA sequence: TGCAGTGCTAGCGTCGAGACAGGCAGGAGGGAAAAACTGTTTTTT. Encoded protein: CSASVETGRREKLFF.

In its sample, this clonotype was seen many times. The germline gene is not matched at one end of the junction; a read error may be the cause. The CDR3 is CASSLGGSNTEAFF. In nucleotides, the CDR3 is TGTGCCAGCAGCTTGGGAGGGTCTAACACTGAAGCTTTCTTT. J is TRBJ1-1 and V is TRBV5-1; D is unclear. The CDR3 totals 14 residues. Germline CDR1 and CDR2: SGHRS and YFSETQ.

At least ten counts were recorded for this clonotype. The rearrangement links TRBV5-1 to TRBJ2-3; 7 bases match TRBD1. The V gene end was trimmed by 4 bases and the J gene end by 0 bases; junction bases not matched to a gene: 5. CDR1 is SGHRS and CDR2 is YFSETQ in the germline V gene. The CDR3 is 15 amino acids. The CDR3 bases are TGCGCCAGCAGCCCGATGACAGGGAGCACAGATACGCAGTATTTT. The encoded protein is CASSPMTGSTDTQYF.

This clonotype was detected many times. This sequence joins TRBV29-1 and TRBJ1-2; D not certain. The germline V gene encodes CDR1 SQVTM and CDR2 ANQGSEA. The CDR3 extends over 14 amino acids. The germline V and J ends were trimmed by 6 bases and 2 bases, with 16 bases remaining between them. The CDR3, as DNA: TGCAGCGTCGTTCGTTATCCGAGGAACTATGGCTACACCTTC. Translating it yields CSVVRYPRNYGYTF.

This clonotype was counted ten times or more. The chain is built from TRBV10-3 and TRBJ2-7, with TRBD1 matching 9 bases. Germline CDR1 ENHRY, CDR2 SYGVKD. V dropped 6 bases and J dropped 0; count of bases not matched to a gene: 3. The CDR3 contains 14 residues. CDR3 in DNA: TGTGCCATCAGGGGGACAGGGTCCTCCTACGAGCAGTACTTC. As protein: CAIRGTGSSYEQYF.

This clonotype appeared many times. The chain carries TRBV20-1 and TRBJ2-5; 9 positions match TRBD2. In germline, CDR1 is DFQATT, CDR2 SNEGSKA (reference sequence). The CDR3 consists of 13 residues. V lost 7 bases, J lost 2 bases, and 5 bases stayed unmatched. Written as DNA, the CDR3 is TGCAGTGGGGTACTAGCGGGTCAAGAGACCCAGTACTTC. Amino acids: CSGVLAGQETQYF.

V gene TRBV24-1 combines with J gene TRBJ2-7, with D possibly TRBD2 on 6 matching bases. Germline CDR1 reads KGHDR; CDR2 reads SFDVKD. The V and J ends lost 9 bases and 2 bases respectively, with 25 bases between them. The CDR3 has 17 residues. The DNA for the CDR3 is TGTGCCACCGCCTTGGGGCAGGTCGCAAGGGAGGCCTACGAGCAGTACTTC. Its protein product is CATALGQVAREAYEQYF.

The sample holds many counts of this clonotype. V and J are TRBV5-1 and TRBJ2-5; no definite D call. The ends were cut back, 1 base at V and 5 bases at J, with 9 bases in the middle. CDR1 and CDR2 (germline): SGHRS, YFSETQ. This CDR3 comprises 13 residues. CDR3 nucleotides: TGCGCCAGCAGCTTGTTTCCCCTGGAGACCCAGTACTTC. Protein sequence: CASSLFPLETQYF.

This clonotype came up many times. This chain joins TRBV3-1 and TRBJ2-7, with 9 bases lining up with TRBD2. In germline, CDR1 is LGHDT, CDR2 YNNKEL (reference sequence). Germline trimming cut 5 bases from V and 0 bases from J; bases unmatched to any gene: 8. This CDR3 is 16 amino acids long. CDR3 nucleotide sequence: TGTGCCAGCAGCGAGCCGGGACTAGCCTCCTCCTACGAGCAGTACTTC. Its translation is CASSEPGLASSYEQYF.

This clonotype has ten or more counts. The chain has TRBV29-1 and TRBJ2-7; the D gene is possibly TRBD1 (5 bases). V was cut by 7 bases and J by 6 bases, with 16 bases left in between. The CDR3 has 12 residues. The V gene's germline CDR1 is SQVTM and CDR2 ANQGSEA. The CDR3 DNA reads TGCAGCGCCCAGGCAGGGTCTGGCGAGCAGTACTTC. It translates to CSAQAGSGEQYF.